The clone carrying this T cell receptor (beta chain) has only a few counts. All patients reached thyroid surgery having received no treatment beforehand. This specimen belongs to a study of metastatic and nonmetastatic thyroid tumors. From the PCR reads, TCRdb re-called clones with MiXCR. Here the sample spans 4,500 to 6,000 clones, roughly 27% being singletons. The sequence derives from a female donor with papillary thyroid cancer or a benign thyroid nodule (not recorded which). Some clones in this sample may be carry-over from other donors' samples. Sequencing was done on a sample of adjacent normal tissue.

CDR3 sequence reads: CASSWDRGPGTEAFF. In DNA, the CDR3 is TGTGCCAGCAGTTGGGACAGGGGGCCCGGGACTGAAGCTTTCTTT. The chain recombines TRBV27 with TRBJ1-1, with 12 bases fitting TRBD1. This CDR3 region has 15 residues. Germline assignment: CDR1 MNHEY and CDR2 SMNVEV (reference sequence). J was trimmed by 5 bases and V by 4 bases; bases with no gene match: 5.